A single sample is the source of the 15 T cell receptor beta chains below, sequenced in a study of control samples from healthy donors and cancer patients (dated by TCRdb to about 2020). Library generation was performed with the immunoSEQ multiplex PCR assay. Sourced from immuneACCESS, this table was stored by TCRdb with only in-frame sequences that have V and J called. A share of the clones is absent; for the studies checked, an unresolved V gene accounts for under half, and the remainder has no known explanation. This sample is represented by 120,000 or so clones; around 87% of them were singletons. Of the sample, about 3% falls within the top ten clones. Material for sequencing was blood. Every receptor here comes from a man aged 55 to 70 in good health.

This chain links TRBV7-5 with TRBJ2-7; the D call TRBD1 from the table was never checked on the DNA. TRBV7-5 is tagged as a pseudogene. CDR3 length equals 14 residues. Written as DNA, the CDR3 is TGTGCCAGAAGCCACCAAAACAGAAGGTACGAGCAGTACTTC. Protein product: CARSHQNRRYEQYF.

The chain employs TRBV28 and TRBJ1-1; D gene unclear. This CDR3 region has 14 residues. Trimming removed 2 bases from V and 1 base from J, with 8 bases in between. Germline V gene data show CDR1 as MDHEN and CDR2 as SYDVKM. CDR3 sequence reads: CASSLRLGNTEAFF. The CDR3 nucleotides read TGTGCCAGCAGTTTACGCTTGGGGAACACTGAAGCTTTCTTT.

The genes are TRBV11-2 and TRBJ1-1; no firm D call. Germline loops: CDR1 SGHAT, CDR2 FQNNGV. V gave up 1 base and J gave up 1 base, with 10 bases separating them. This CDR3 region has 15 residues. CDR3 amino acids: CASSLAPRQNTEAFF. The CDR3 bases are TGTGCCAGCAGCTTAGCCCCTAGACAGAACACTGAAGCTTTCTTT.

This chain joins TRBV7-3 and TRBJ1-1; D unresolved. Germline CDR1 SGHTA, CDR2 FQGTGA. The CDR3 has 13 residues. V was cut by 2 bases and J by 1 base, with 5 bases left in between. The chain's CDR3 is CASSLEENTEAFF. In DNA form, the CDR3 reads TGTGCCAGCAGCTTAGAGGAGAACACTGAAGCTTTCTTT.

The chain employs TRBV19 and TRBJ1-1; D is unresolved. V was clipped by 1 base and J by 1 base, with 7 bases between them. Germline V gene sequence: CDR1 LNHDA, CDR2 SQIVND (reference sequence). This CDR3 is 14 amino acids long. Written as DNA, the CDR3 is TGTGCCAGTAGTATAGGCTCTGGGAACACTGAAGCTTTCTTT. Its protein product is CASSIGSGNTEAFF.

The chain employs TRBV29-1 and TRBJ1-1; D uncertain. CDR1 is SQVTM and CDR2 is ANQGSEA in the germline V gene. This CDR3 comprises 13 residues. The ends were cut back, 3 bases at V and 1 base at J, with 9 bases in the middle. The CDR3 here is CSVDEPTNTEAFF. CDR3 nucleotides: TGCAGCGTTGACGAACCCACGAACACTGAAGCTTTCTTT.

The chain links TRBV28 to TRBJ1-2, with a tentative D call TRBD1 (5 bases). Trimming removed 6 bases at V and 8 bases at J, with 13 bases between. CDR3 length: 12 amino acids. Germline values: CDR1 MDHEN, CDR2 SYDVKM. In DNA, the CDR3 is TGTGCCAGCAGACAGGTGGGGGAGGGCTACACCTTC. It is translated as CASRQVGEGYTF.

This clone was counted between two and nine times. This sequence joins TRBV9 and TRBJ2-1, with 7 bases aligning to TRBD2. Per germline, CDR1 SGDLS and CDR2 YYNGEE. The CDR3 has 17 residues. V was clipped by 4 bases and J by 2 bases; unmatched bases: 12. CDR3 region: CASSPELGLSTYNEQFF. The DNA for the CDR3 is TGTGCCAGCAGCCCGGAGTTGGGACTAAGCACCTACAATGAGCAGTTCTTC.

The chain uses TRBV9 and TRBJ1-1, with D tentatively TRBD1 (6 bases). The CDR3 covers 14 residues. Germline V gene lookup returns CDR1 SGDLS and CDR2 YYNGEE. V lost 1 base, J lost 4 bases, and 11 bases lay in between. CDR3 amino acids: CASSVSAGATEAFF. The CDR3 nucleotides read TGTGCCAGCAGCGTATCGGCAGGGGCCACTGAAGCTTTCTTT.

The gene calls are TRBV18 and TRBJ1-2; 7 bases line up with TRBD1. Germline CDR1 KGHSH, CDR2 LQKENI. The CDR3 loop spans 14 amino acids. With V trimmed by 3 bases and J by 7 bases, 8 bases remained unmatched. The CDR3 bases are TGTGCCAGCTCACCCGGACAGGAAACTTTTGGCTACACCTTC. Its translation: CASSPGQETFGYTF. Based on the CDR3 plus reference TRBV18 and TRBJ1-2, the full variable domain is NAGVMQNPRHLVRRRGQEARLRCSPMKGHSHVYWYRQLPEEGLKFMVYLQKENIIDESGMPKERFSAEFPKEGPSILRIQQVVRGDSAAYFCASSPGQETFGYTFGSGTRLTVV.

CDR3: CASSKGQASGTEAFF. CDR3 bases: TGTGCCAGCAGTAAAGGACAGGCCTCAGGCACTGAAGCTTTCTTT. The J gene is TRBJ1-1, the V gene TRBV6-6; 7 positions agree with TRBD1. The germline CDR1 and CDR2 sequences are MNHNY and SVGAGI (reference sequence). The CDR3 is made up of 15 amino acids. J gave up 4 bases and V 5 bases, and 10 bases lay outside the gene matches.

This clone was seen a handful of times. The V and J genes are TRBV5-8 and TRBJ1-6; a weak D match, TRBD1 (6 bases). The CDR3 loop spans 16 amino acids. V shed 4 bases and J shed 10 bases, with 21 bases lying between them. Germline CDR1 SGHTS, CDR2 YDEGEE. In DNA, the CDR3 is TGTGCCAGCAGCGGGGGCGGCGCAGGGGCGGGATCACCCCTCCACTTT. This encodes CASSGGGAGAGSPLHF.

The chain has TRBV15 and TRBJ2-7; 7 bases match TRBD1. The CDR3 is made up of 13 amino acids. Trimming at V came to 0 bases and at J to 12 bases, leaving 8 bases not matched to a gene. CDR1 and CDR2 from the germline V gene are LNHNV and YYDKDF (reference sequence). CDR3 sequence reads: CATSRDAPGQRYF. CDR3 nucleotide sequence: TGTGCCACCAGCAGAGATGCCCCGGGACAGCGGTACTTC.

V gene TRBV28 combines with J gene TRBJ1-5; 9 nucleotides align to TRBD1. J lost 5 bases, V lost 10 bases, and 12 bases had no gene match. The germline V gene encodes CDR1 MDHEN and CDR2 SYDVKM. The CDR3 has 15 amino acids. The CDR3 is CATLNPGTGHQPQHF. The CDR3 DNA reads TGTGCCACCCTGAACCCCGGGACAGGGCATCAGCCCCAGCATTTT.

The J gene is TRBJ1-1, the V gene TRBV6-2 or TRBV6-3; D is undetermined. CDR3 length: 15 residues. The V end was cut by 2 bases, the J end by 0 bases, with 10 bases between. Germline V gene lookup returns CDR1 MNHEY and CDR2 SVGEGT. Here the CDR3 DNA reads TGTGCCAGCAGTTACCGCCGGACTGTGAACACTGAAGCTTTCTTT. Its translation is CASSYRRTVNTEAFF.